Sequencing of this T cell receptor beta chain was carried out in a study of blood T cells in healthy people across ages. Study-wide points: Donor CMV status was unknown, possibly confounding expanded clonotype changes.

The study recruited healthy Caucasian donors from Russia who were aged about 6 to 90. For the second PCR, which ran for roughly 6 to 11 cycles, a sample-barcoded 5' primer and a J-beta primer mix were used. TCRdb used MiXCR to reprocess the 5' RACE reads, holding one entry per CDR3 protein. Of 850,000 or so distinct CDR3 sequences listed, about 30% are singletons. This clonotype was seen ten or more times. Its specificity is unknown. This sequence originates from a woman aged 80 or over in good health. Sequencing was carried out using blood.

The CDR3 spells CASSGSRSPGVPRYF. CDR3 DNA sequence: TGTGCCAGCAGCGGTAGCCGTAGCCCGGGGGTCCCCCGGTACTTC. This chain uses TRBV7-2 with TRBJ2-5; possibly TRBD2 for D (6 bases). CDR1 SGHTA and CDR2 FQGNSA come from the germline V gene. There are 15 residues in the CDR3. V shed 5 bases and J shed 13 bases, with 26 bases lying between them.